This T cell receptor beta chain was recovered during a study of blood T cell repertoires in COVID-19. Study-level information: Spain, Italy and the United States supplied samples that represented acute and convalescent COVID-19. PBMCs, B-cell-depleted T cells, or T cells provided the cDNA or gDNA that made up the material.

Under the authors' procedure: Amplifying reference gene primers gave estimates of nucleated cell counts. TCRdb keeps only in-frame clones here, not all; method: immunoSEQ multiplex PCR. From that table come the V and J calls and clone size; the DNA was used to work out D and trimming. Of approximately 170,000 clones in the sample, approximately 87% were seen once. This clonotype was obtained from a woman aged 70-85 years with acute or convalescent COVID-19. The sample taken for sequencing was peripheral blood.

For the CDR3, the DNA is TGTGCCAGCTCACCAGGACAAAAAGCCTACGAGCAGTACTTC. Its protein is CASSPGQKAYEQYF. The chain uses TRBV18 and TRBJ2-7; perhaps TRBD1 as D (5 bases). This CDR3 region has 14 residues. The germline V gene has CDR1 KGHSH and CDR2 LQKENI. The V gene lost 2 bases and the J gene lost 2 bases, with 10 bases spanning the gap.